What follows are 4 T cell receptor beta chains derived from one specimen sequenced in a study of shared clonotypes between healthy human individuals. The protocol was immunoSEQ multiplex PCR, while the TCRdb copy is restricted to in-frame clones and leaves out a portion. The sample holds roughly 570,000 clones; roughly 98% are singletons and the top ten take around 0.3%. Naive CD8 cells were CD45RO-negative, positively selected for CCR7, excluding terminally differentiated effector memory CD45RA+ cells. Input material: naive CD8+ T cells sorted from blood. Receptor source: a man under 40 in good health.

V usage is TRBV13 and J usage is TRBJ1-2, with 8 bases fitting TRBD1. The CDR3 spans 15 residues. The trim removed 4 bases at V and 0 bases at J, leaving 4 bases unmatched. Germline V CDR1 and CDR2: PRHDT, FYEKMQ (reference sequence). The CDR3, as DNA: TGTGCCAGCAGCTCCGACAGGGGCGCTAACTATGGCTACACCTTC. It translates to CASSSDRGANYGYTF.

This CDR3 is CASGLAGGTDTQYF. The CDR3 bases are TGTGCTAGTGGTCTAGCGGGAGGCACAGATACGCAGTATTTT. V usage is TRBV12-5 and J usage is TRBJ2-3, with TRBD2 matching 10 bases. J lost 1 base, V lost 5 bases, and 0 bases had no gene match. This CDR3 comprises 14 residues. Germline V CDR1 and CDR2: LGHNT, FRNRAP.

V gene TRBV10-1 combines with J gene TRBJ2-1, with D perhaps being TRBD1 or TRBD2 (7 bases each). CDR1 and CDR2 from the germline V gene are WNHNN and SYGVQD (reference sequence). The CDR3 consists of 15 residues. Trimming pared 7 bases from V and 5 bases from J, leaving 18 bases between. CDR3 bases: TGCGCCAGCACATGGACAAGCGGGACAGACAATGAGCAGTTCTTC. This codes for CASTWTSGTDNEQFF.

The chain joins TRBV11-2 to TRBJ2-5; D is undetermined. The CDR3 is 11 amino acids. V gave up 5 bases and J gave up 3 bases, with 4 bases separating them. CDR1 is SGHAT and CDR2 is FQNNGV in the germline V gene. The CDR3 is CASSGEETQYF. The CDR3 coding sequence is TGTGCCAGCAGCGGAGAAGAGACCCAGTACTTC. Together with reference TRBV11-2 and TRBJ2-5, the CDR3 gives the full variable domain: EAGVAQSPRYKIIEKRQSVAFWCNPISGHATLYWYQQILGQGPKLLIQFQNNGVVDDSQLPKDRFSAERLKGVDSTLKIQPAKLEDSAVYLCASSGEETQYFGPGTRLLVL.